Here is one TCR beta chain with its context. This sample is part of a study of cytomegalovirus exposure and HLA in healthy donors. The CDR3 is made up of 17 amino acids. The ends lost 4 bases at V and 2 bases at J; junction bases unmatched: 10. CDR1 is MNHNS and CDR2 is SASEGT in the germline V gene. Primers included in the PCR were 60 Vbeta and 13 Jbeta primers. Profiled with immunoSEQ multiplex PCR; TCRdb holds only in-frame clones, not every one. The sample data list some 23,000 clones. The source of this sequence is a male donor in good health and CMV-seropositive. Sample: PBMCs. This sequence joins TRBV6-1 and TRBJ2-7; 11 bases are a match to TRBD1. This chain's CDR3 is CASSAGGMGQGAYEQYF. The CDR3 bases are TGTGCCAGCAGTGCTGGGGGAATGGGACAGGGGGCCTACGAGCAGTACTTC.